This T cell receptor (beta chain) was sequenced during a study of blood T cell repertoires in COVID-19. About the study: Donors in the United States, Italy and Spain gave samples during acute or convalescent COVID-19.

CDR1 MNHEY and CDR2 SVGAGI come from the germline V gene. There are 11 residues in the CDR3. Between the trimmed V and J ends, which lost 6 bases and 9 bases, there was a span of 11 bases. Original processing methods: By means of reference gene primer amplification, nucleated cell counts were estimated. Libraries were prepared by immunoSEQ multiplex PCR; TCRdb keeps only in-frame clonotypes and omits some of them. That table gives V, J and clone size, and the DNA gave D and trimming. The data show approximately 40,000 clones, 75% to 90% seen once. This chain joins TRBV6-5 and TRBJ1-1; TRBD1 is a possible D gene (5 bases). The specimen was peripheral blood. This sequence was found in a human donor in a cohort sampled during active COVID-19. This chain's CDR3 is CASRGLAKAFF. For the CDR3, the DNA is TGTGCCAGCAGGGGACTTGCGAAAGCTTTCTTT.